The rows below give T cell receptor beta chains drawn from one sample of a study of shared clonotypes between healthy human individuals. Assay: immunoSEQ multiplex PCR; the TCRdb copy retains only in-frame clones and omits some. This sample has about 2.4 million clones, with approximately 94% found just once. What was sequenced was naive CD4+ T cells from PBMCs. All receptors derive from a man aged 18 to 30 in good health. Some clones in this sample may be carry-over from other donors' samples. The CDR3 runs from the conserved cysteine through the conserved F or W. D genes are given only for firm matches. Clone size appears in some rows only: once, few, many, or a class for an expanded clone.

j_call d_call v_call clone_size cdr3_nt cdr3_aa
TRBJ1-3 TRBD1 TRBV30 - TGTGCCTGGGGGCCCCCGGACAGGGGGTTCGGAAACACCATATATTTT CAWGPPDRGFGNTIYF
TRBJ1-2 - TRBV27 - TGTGCCAGCAGCCCTAGGGGGAACTATGGCTACACCTTC CASSPRGNYGYTF
TRBJ2-7 - TRBV28 - TGTGCCAGCAGTTTATCAGGGAAATCCAGGTCCTACGAGCAGTACTTC CASSLSGKSRSYEQYF
TRBJ1-5 - TRBV28 - TGTGCCAGCAGTTTCTCTCAGCCCCAGCATTTT CASSFSQPQHF
TRBJ2-7 - TRBV28 once TGTGCCAGCAGACCCGGGGGTTACTCCTACGAGCAGTACTTC CASRPGGYSYEQYF
TRBJ2-5 TRBD2 TRBV7-7 - TGTGCCAGCAGCCCCCGGACTAGCGGCACAGGGGCCCAGTACTTC CASSPRTSGTGAQYF
TRBJ2-7 - TRBV2 - TGTGCCACCCAACCCCCCGGCTCCTACGAGCAGTACTTC CATQPPGSYEQYF
TRBJ2-1 - TRBV7-3 - TGTGCCAGCAGCTTAGGTATAGGGAACAATGAGCAGTTCTTC CASSLGIGNNEQFF
TRBJ2-7 TRBD1 TRBV2 - TGTGCCAGCAGATCGGAACAGGGGAACCACGAGCAGTACTTC CASRSEQGNHEQYF
TRBJ2-3 - TRBV28 - TGTGCCAGCAGTTACCCTGATACGCAGTATTTT CASSYPDTQYF
TRBJ2-7 - TRBV28 - TGTGCCAGCGCCAGGCCCCTCTACGAGCAGTACTTC CASARPLYEQYF
TRBJ1-1 - TRBV4-2 - TGTGCCAGCAGCCAAACGACACCAATGAACACTGAAGCTTTCTTT CASSQTTPMNTEAFF
TRBJ1-5 - TRBV6-5 once TGTGCCAGCAGTTACTCAGGGGTTAGCAATCAGCCCCAGCATTTT CASSYSGVSNQPQHF
TRBJ2-1 - TRBV5-1 - TGCGCCAGCAGACTAACTCCTTCCTCCTACAATGAGCAGTTCTTC CASRLTPSSYNEQFF
TRBJ2-7 - TRBV28 - TGTGCCAGCAGTTTACTGGACCCGCCAGTATACGAGCAGTACTTC CASSLLDPPVYEQYF
TRBJ2-1 - TRBV5-6 - TGTGCCAGCAGCTCGGAGGGGCGGACATCCTACAATGAGCAGTTCTTC CASSSEGRTSYNEQFF
TRBJ1-2 TRBD1 TRBV7-2 - TGTGCCAGCAGCGTCGACAGGGGTAGTAACTATGGCTACACCTTC CASSVDRGSNYGYTF
TRBJ2-3 TRBD2 TRBV7-2 - TGTGCCAGCAGCGACCGACTAGCGGGAGTCGATACGCAGTATTTT CASSDRLAGVDTQYF
TRBJ1-6 TRBD1 TRBV27 - TGTGCCAGCAGGGGACAGGCTATGGGTTCACCCCTCCACTTT CASRGQAMGSPLHF
TRBJ2-7 - TRBV28 - TGTGCCAGCAGCGCTGGGGTGACCTACGAGCAGTACTTC CASSAGVTYEQYF
TRBJ2-3 TRBD2 TRBV5-4 - TGTGCCAGCAGCACCAAGACTAGCGGGAGAACAGATACGCAGTATTTT CASSTKTSGRTDTQYF
TRBJ2-1 TRBD2 TRBV6-6 - TGTGCCAGCAGCCCGCCGGGACTAGCGGGAGTCGAGCAGTTCTTC CASSPPGLAGVEQFF
TRBJ2-7 TRBD1 TRBV11-2 - TGTGCCAGCAGCTTGGGACAGATCGCGAGCTACGAGCAGTACTTC CASSLGQIASYEQYF
TRBJ2-5 - TRBV7-2 - TGTGCCAGCAGCTGGTACCAAGAGACCCAGTACTTC CASSWYQETQYF
TRBJ1-5 - TRBV10-3 - TGTGCCATCAGTGGACAGTATAGCAATCAGCCCCAGCATTTT CAISGQYSNQPQHF
TRBJ2-3 - TRBV19 - TGTGCCAGTAGTGCCTCTTCCTTGGGTACGCAGTATTTT CASSASSLGTQYF
TRBJ2-3 - TRBV5-1 - TGCGCCAGCAGCGCCGGGACGGATAGCGAAGATACGCAGTATTTT CASSAGTDSEDTQYF
TRBJ2-5 - TRBV5-6 - TGTGCCAGCAGTCTCCGGGACTCGCGGTTTAAGCAGTACTTC CASSLRDSRFKQYF
TRBJ2-5 TRBD2 TRBV7-3 - TGTGCCAGCAGTTTAGCGGGGTCCCAAGAGACCCAGTACTTC CASSLAGSQETQYF
TRBJ1-1 TRBD1 TRBV29-1 once TGCAGCGCTCGGACAGGGGGTTCCAACACTGAAGCTTTCTTT CSARTGGSNTEAFF
TRBJ1-4 - TRBV20-1 - TGCAGTGGCAGCTTTAATGAAAAACTGTTTTTT CSGSFNEKLFF
TRBJ2-5 - TRBV9 - TGTGCCAGCAGCGACTTGAGGGCCAGCGGGACCCAGTACTTC CASSDLRASGTQYF
TRBJ1-5 TRBD1 TRBV5-6 - TGTGCCAGCAGCAGAGGGGGCCGAAGCAATCAGCCCCAGCATTTT CASSRGGRSNQPQHF
TRBJ1-2 - TRBV28 - TGTGCCAGCAGTTTAGTACAGCGGGGCTATGGCTACACCTTC CASSLVQRGYGYTF
TRBJ2-7 - TRBV11-2 - TGTGCCAGCAGCGAGGGCGCAGGTCCCTACGAGCAGTACTTC CASSEGAGPYEQYF
TRBJ2-1 - TRBV7-3 - TGTGCCAGCAGCTCTGCTGGCGGGGTCGGTGAGCAGTTCTTC CASSSAGGVGEQFF
TRBJ2-2 TRBD2 TRBV4-1 - TGCGCCAGCAGCGCGTTATTGCTAGCGGGAGGGCCAGGCGGGGAGCTGTTTTTT CASSALLLAGGPGGELFF
TRBJ1-1 TRBD1 TRBV19 once TGTGCCAGTAGAGGGACAGGGGGCAACACTGAAGCTTTCTTT CASRGTGGNTEAFF
TRBJ2-7 - TRBV5-1 - TGCGCCAGCAGCTTGTCTCCCCCGACTAGGTCCGTCAACGAGCAGTACTTC CASSLSPPTRSVNEQYF
TRBJ2-5 TRBD2 TRBV9 - TGTGCCAGCAGCGACCTAGCGGGAGCGGGAGAGACCCAGTACTTC CASSDLAGAGETQYF
TRBJ2-5 TRBD1 TRBV11-3 - TGTGCCAGCAGCTTAAGCAGGGGGAGCGAGACCCAGTACTTC CASSLSRGSETQYF
TRBJ2-7 - TRBV5-1 once TGCGCCAGCAGCTTGGCAGGGGGGGTTTTTTACGAGCAGTACTTC CASSLAGGVFYEQYF
TRBJ2-5 TRBD2 TRBV28 - TGTGCCACTTATGACCGGGGGGTGGAGACCCAGTACTTC CATYDRGVETQYF
TRBJ1-1 TRBD1 TRBV29-1 - TGCAGCGTTGTTGGGGTGACAGGGGGCACTGAAGCTTTCTTT CSVVGVTGGTEAFF
TRBJ1-5 - TRBV28 - TGTGCCAGCAGTTTCCGCGACGGCGCAATGGGGGCCCAGCATTTT CASSFRDGAMGAQHF
TRBJ1-1 - TRBV30 few TGTGCCTGGGTCGGGTCGGTAGGCACTGAAGCTTTCTTT CAWVGSVGTEAFF
TRBJ1-1 - TRBV10-3 - TGTGCCATCAGGAAAACAAAAACAGAGAACACTGAAGCTTTCTTT CAIRKTKTENTEAFF